Listed here is a single T cell receptor beta chain. This sample is part of a study of blood T cell repertoires in COVID-19. The overall study: The study drew acute and convalescent COVID-19 samples from the United States, Italy and Spain. The cDNA or gDNA used as material had been derived from T cells, B-cell-depleted T cells, or PBMCs.

Germline V lookup: CDR1 SNHLY, CDR2 FYNNEI. The junction had 3 bases not matched to a gene; V was cut back by 7 bases and J by 5 bases. The CDR3 sequence is 12 residues long. In the original processing: From reference gene primer amplification, estimates of nucleated cell counts were derived. The table came from immunoSEQ multiplex PCR; TCRdb's copy has only in-frame clones and leaves some out. V, J and clone size were drawn from that table, and D and trimming were deduced from the DNA. The sample yields over 50,000 clones, 70% to 90% seen once. The sequence was obtained from an older man with active COVID-19. The material sequenced was peripheral blood. The V call is TRBV2, the J call TRBJ2-3, with TRBD2 matching over 7 bases. For the CDR3, the DNA is TGTGCCAGCAATCCTAGCGGAGATACGCAGTATTTT. Amino acids: CASNPSGDTQYF.